Below, 6 T cell receptor beta chains from the same sample are listed, as sequenced in a study of cytomegalovirus exposure and HLA in healthy donors. In the PCR, 60 Vbeta and 13 Jbeta primers were used. Profiled with immunoSEQ multiplex PCR; TCRdb holds only in-frame clones, not every one. The sample shows tens of thousands of clones, and 2.7% sits with its ten largest clones. Sequenced material: PBMCs. All receptors derive from a man in his forties in good health and CMV-seronegative.

The rearrangement joins TRBV11-3 to TRBJ2-3; 7 nucleotides match TRBD1. CDR1 and CDR2 (germline): SGHNT, YENEEA. Trimming removed 1 base from V and 0 bases from J; junction bases left unmatched: 7. The CDR3 is 17 residues long. The CDR3 reads CASSLGTGSSSTDTQYF. The CDR3 bases are TGTGCCAGCAGCTTAGGGACAGGCTCATCTAGCACAGATACGCAGTATTTT.

V and J are TRBV29-1 and TRBJ1-1, with TRBD1 identical over 7 bases. Germline lookup yields CDR1 SQVTM and CDR2 ANQGSEA. This CDR3 comprises 12 residues. The V and J ends lost 6 bases and 3 bases, in that order; junction bases with no gene match: 4. CDR3 nucleotide sequence: TGCAGCGTACAGGGGTCTTACACTGAAGCTTTCTTT. This codes for CSVQGSYTEAFF.

The chain joins TRBV1 to TRBJ2-1; TRBD2, as called in the table, went unchecked against the DNA. TRBV1 is classified as a pseudogene. The CDR3 extends over 18 amino acids. The chain's CDR3 is CTSSQVGTSGGTDNEQFF. Here the CDR3 DNA reads TGCACCAGCAGCCAAGTTGGGACTAGCGGGGGGACGGACAATGAGCAGTTCTTC.

J is TRBJ1-1 and V is TRBV5-8; 9 nucleotides align to TRBD1. CDR1 and CDR2 (germline): SGHTS, YDEGEE. CDR3 size: 13 residues. V gave up 6 bases and J gave up 5 bases; unmatched junction bases: 5. DNA for the CDR3: TGTGCCAGCAACAGACAGGGGGGGACTGAAGCTTTCTTT. Protein product: CASNRQGGTEAFF. Variable domain in full (rest from reference TRBV5-8 and TRBJ1-1): EAGVTQSPTHLIKTRGQQATLRCSPISGHTSVYWYQQALGLGLQFLLWYDEGEERNRGNFPPRFSGRQFPNYSSELNVNALELEDSALYLCASNRQGGTEAFFGQGTRLTVV.

The V call is TRBV2, the J call TRBJ2-3; 14 positions agree with TRBD2. The germline CDR1 and CDR2 sequences are SNHLY and FYNNEI. CDR3 length: 16 amino acids. V lost 8 bases to trimming and J lost 0 bases; unmatched junction nucleotides: 4. Here the CDR3 reads CASGTSGGPSTDTQYF. CDR3 coding DNA: TGTGCCAGCGGGACTAGCGGGGGCCCCAGCACAGATACGCAGTATTTT.

This chain connects TRBV7-3 to TRBJ2-1; 10 bases are shared with TRBD2. Trimming cost V 2 bases and J 8 bases; bases outside gene matches: 6. The CDR3 is made up of 15 amino acids. Looked up from germline, CDR1 is SGHTA and CDR2 is FQGTGA. Written as DNA, the CDR3 is TGTGCCAGCAGCTTACACAGCGGGGGGGCTTATGAGCAGTTCTTC. Translation: CASSLHSGGAYEQFF.